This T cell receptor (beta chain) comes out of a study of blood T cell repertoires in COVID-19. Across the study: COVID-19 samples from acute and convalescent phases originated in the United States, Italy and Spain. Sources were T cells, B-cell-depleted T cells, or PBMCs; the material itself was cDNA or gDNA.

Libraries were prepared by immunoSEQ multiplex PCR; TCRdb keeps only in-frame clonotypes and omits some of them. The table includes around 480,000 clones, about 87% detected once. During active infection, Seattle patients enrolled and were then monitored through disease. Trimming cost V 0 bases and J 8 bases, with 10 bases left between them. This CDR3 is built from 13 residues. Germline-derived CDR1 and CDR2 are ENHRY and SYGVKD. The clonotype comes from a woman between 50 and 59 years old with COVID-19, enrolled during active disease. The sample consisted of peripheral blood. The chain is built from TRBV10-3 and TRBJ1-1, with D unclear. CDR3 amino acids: CAISESEGGEAFF. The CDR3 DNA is TGTGCCATCAGTGAGTCCGAAGGAGGGGAAGCTTTCTTT.